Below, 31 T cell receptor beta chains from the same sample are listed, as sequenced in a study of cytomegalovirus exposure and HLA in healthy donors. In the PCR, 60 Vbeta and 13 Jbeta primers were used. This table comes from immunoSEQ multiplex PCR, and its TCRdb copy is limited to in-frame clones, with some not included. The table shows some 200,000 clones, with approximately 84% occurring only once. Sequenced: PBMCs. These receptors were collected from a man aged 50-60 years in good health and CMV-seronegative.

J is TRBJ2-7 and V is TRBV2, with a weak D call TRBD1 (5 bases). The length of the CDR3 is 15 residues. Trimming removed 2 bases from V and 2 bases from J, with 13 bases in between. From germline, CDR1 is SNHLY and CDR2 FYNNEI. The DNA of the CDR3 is TGTGCCAGCAGTGAAAGTAGGGCAGGGCCCTACGAGCAGTACTTC. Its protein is CASSESRAGPYEQYF.

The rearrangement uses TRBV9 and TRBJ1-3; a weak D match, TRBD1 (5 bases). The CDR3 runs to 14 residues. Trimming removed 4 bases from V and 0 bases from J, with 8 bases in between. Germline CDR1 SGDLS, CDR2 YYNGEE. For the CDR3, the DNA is TGTGCCAGCAGCCCCAGGGACTCTGGAAACACCATATATTTT. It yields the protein CASSPRDSGNTIYF.

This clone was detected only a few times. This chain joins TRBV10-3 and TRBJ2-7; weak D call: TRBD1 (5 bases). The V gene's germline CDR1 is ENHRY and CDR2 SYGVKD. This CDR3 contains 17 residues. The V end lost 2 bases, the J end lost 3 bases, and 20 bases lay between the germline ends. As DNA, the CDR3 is TGTGCCATCAGTGAGAACAGGCTTACTCTGGTCCTCTACGAGCAGTACTTC. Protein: CAISENRLTLVLYEQYF.

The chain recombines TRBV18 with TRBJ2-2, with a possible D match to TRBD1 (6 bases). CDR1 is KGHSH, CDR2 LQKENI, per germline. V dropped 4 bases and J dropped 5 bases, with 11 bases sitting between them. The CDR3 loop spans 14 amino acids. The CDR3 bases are TGTGCCAGCTCACTAGGGACACTTACCGGGGAGCTGTTTTTT. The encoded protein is CASSLGTLTGELFF.

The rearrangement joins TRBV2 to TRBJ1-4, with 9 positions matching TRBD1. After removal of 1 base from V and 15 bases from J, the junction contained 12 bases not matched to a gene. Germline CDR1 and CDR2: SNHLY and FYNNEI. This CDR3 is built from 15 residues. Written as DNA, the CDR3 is TGTGCCAGCAGTGAAGGGACAGGGGCCGCGCGAAGGGTGTTTTTT. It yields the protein CASSEGTGAARRVFF.

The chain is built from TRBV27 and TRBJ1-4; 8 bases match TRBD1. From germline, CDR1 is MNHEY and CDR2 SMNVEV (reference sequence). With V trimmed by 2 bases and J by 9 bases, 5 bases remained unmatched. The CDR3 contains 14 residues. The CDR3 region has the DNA TGTGCCAGCAGTTTAAGTCAGGGGGCCAAAAAACTGTTTTTT. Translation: CASSLSQGAKKLFF.

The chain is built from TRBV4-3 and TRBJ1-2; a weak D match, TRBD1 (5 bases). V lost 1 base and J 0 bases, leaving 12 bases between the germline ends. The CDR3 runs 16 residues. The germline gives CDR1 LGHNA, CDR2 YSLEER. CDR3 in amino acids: CASSQAAGPANYGYTF. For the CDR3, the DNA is TGCGCCAGCAGCCAAGCGGCGGGGCCAGCTAACTATGGCTACACCTTC.

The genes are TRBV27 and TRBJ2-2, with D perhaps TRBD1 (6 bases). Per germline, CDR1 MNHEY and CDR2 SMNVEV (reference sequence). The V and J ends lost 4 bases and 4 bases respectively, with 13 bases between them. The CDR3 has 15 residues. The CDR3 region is CASSSSQGFTGELFF. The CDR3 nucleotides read TGTGCCAGCAGTTCCTCACAGGGATTCACCGGGGAGCTGTTTTTT.

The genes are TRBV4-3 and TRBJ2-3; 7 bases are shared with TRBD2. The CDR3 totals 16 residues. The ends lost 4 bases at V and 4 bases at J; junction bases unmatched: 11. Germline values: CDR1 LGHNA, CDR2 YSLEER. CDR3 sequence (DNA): TGCGCCAGCAGCCGGGAAGCGGGGTCTTTCTCAGATACGCAGTATTTT. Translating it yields CASSREAGSFSDTQYF.

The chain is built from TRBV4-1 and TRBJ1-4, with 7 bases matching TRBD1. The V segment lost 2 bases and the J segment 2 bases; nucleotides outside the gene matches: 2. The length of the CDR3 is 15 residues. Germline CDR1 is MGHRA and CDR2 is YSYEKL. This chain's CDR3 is CASSQPGQTNEKLFF. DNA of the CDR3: TGCGCCAGCAGCCAACCGGGACAGACTAATGAAAAACTGTTTTTT.

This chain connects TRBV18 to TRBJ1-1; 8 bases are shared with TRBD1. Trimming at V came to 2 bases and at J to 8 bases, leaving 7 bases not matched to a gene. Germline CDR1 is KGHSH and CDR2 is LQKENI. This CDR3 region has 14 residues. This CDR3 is CASSPETGVREAFF. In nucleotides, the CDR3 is TGTGCCAGCTCACCAGAGACAGGGGTCAGGGAAGCTTTCTTT.

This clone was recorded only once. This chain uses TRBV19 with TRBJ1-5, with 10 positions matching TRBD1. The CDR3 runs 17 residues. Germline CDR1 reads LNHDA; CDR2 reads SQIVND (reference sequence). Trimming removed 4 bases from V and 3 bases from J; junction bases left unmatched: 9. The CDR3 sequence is CASSTYRDRGYNQPQHF. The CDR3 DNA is TGTGCCAGTAGTACCTACCGGGACAGGGGTTACAATCAGCCCCAGCATTTT.

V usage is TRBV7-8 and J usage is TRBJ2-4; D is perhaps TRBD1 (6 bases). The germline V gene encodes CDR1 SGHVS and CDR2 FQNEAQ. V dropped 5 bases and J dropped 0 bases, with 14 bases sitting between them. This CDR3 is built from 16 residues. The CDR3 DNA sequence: TGTGCCAGCAGCGTTGGTACAGGGATAGCCAAAAACATTCAGTACTTC. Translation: CASSVGTGIAKNIQYF. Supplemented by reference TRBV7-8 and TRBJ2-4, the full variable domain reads GAGVSQSPRYKVAKRGQDVALRCDPISGHVSLFWYQQALGQGPEFLTYFQNEAQLDKSGLPSDRFFAERPEGSVSTLKIQRTQQEDSAVYLCASSVGTGIAKNIQYFGAGTRLSVL.

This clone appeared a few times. As DNA, the CDR3 is TGTGCCAGCAGCGTTAGCGGCTCCTACAATGAGCAGTTCTTC. Protein: CASSVSGSYNEQFF. The V call is TRBV2, the J call TRBJ2-1; D is possibly TRBD2 (6 bases). There are 14 residues in the CDR3. Trimming left V 6 bases short and J 0 bases short, with 9 bases between. Germline V gene lookup returns CDR1 SNHLY and CDR2 FYNNEI.

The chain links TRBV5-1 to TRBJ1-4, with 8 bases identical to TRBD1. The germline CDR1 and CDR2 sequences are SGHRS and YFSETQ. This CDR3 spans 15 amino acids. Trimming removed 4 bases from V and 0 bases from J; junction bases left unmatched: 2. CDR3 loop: CASSPTGATNEKLFF. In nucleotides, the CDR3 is TGCGCCAGCAGCCCGACAGGGGCAACTAATGAAAAACTGTTTTTT. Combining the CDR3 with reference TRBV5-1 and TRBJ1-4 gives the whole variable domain KAGVTQTPRYLIKTRGQQVTLSCSPISGHRSVSWYQQTPGQGLQFLFEYFSETQRNKGNFPGRFSGRQFSNSRSEMNVSTLELGDSALYLCASSPTGATNEKLFFGSGTQLSVL.

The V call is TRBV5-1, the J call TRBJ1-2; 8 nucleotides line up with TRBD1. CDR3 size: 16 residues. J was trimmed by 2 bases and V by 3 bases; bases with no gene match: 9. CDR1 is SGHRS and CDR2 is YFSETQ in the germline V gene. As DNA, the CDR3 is TGCGCCAGCAGCTCCGAAACAGGGGGTTTCAACTATGGCTACACCTTC. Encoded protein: CASSSETGGFNYGYTF.

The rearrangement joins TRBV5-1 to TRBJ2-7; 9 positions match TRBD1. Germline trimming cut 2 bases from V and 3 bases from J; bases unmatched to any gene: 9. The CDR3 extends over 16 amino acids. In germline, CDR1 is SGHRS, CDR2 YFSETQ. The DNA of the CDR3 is TGCGCCAGCAGCTTCAATACGGACAGGGGAATCTACGAGCAGTACTTC. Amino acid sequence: CASSFNTDRGIYEQYF.

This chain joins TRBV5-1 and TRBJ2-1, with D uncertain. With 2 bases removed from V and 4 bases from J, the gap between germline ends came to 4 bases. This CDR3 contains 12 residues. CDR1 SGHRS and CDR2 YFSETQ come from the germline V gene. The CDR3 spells CASSLEYNEQFF. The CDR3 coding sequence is TGCGCCAGCAGCTTAGAGTACAATGAGCAGTTCTTC.

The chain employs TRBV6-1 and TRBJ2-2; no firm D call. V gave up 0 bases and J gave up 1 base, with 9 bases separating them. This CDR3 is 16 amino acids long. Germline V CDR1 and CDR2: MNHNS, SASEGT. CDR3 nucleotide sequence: TGTGCCAGCAGTGAAGCGATCGGTGGGAACACCGGGGAGCTGTTTTTT. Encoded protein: CASSEAIGGNTGELFF.

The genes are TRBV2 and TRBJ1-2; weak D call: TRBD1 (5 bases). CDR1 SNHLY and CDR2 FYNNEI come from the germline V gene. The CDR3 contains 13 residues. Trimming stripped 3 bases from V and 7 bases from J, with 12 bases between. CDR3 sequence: CASSEGLFGGYTF. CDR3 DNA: TGTGCCAGCAGTGAGGGGCTATTCGGTGGCTACACCTTC.

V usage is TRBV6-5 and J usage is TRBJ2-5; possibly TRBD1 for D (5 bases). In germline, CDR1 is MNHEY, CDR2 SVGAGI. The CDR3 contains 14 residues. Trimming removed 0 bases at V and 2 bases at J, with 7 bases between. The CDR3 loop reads CASSYSNRQETQYF. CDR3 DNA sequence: TGTGCCAGCAGTTACTCGAACAGGCAAGAGACCCAGTACTTC.

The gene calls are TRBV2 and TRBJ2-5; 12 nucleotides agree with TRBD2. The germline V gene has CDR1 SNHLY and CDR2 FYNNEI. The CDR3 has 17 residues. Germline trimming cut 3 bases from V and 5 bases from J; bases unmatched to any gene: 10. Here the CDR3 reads CASSEIKLAGGGETQYF. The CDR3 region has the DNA TGTGCCAGCAGTGAGATCAAACTAGCGGGGGGAGGGGAGACCCAGTACTTC.

The CDR3 is CASSPTGSSGNTIYF. DNA of the CDR3: TGCGCCAGCTCCCCGACAGGATCCTCTGGAAACACCATATATTTT. V gene TRBV5-1 combines with J gene TRBJ1-3; D possibly corresponds to TRBD1 (6 bases). CDR3 length: 15 amino acids. V lost 7 bases and J 0 bases, leaving 14 bases between the germline ends. Germline V gene data show CDR1 as SGHRS and CDR2 as YFSETQ.

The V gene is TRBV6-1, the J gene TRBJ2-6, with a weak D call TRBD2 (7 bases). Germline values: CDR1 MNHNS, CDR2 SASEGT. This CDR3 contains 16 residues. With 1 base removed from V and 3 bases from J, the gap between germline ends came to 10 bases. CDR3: CASSEVGGHGANVLTF. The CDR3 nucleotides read TGTGCCAGCAGTGAAGTCGGGGGGCATGGGGCCAACGTCCTGACTTTC.

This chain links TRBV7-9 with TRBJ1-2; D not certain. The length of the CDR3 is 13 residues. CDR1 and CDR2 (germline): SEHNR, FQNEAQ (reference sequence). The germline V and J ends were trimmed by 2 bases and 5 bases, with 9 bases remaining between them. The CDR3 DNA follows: TGTGCCAGCAGCTTATCCGCTCAGTATGGCTACACCTTC. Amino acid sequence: CASSLSAQYGYTF. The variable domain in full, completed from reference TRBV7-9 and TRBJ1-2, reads DTGVSQNPRHKITKRGQNVTFRCDPISEHNRLYWYRQTLGQGPEFLTYFQNEAQLEKSRLLSDRFSAERPKGSFSTLEIQRTEQGDSAMYLCASSLSAQYGYTFGSGTRLTVV.

CDR3 DNA: TGTGCCAGCAGTTACGGGGGGGCTTACACTGAAGCTTTCTTT. Its translation is CASSYGGAYTEAFF. The V and J genes are TRBV6-6 and TRBJ1-1; D is possibly TRBD1 (6 bases). This CDR3 region has 14 residues. CDR1 is MNHNY, CDR2 SVGAGI, per germline (reference sequence). V shed 2 bases and J shed 3 bases, with 10 bases lying between them.

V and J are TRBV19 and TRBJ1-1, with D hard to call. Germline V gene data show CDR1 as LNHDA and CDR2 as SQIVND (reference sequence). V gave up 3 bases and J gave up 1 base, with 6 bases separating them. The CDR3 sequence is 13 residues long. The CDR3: CASSIEGNTEAFF. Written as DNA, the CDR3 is TGTGCCAGTAGTATCGAGGGGAACACTGAAGCTTTCTTT. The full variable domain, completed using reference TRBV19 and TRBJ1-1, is DGGITQSPKYLFRKEGQNVTLSCEQNLNHDAMYWYRQDPGQGLRLIYYSQIVNDFQKGDIAEGYSVSREKKESFPLTVTSAQKNPTAFYLCASSIEGNTEAFFGQGTRLTVV.

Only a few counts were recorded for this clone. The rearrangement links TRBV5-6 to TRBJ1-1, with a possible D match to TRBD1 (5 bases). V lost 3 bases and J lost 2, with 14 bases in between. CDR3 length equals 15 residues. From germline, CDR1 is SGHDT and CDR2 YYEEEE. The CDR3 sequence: CASSSLQGRNTEAFF. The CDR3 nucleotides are TGTGCCAGCAGCTCCCTCCAGGGAAGAAACACTGAAGCTTTCTTT. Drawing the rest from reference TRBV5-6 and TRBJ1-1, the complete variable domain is DAGVTQSPTHLIKTRGQQVTLRCSPKSGHDTVSWYQQALGQGPQFIFQYYEEEERQRGNFPDRFSGHQFPNYSSELNVNALLLGDSALYLCASSSLQGRNTEAFFGQGTRLTVV.

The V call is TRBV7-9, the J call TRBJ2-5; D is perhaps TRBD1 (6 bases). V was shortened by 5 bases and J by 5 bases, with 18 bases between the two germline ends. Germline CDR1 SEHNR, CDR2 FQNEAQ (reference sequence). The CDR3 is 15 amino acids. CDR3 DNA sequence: TGTGCCAGCAGCCGGCGACAGGCCCCGAGGGAGACCCAGTACTTC. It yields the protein CASSRRQAPRETQYF.

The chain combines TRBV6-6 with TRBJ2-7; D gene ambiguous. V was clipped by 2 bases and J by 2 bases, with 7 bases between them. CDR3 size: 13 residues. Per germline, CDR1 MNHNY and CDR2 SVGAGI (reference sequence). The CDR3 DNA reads TGTGCCAGCAGTTACCTTACAACCTACGAGCAGTACTTC. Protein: CASSYLTTYEQYF.

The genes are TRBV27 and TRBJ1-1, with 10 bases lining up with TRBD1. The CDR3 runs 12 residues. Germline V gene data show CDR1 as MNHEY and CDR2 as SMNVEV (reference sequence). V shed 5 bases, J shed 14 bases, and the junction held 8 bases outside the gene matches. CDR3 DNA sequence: TGTGCCAGCAGTCCCCCGGACAGGGGGGAGTTCTTT. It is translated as CASSPPDRGEFF.